This passage covers 21 T cell receptor beta chains from one sample sequenced in a study of T cell responses to AZD1222 COVID-19 vaccine. The method was immunoSEQ multiplex PCR; TCRdb's version includes in-frame clones alone and lacks a portion of them. The data show 130,000 to 150,000 clones, roughly nine tenths seen once. The material was peripheral blood, obtained on day 0 of AZD1222 vaccination. These receptors all stem from an adult in good health.

The chain has TRBV7-3 and TRBJ2-1; D unresolved. The CDR3 sequence is 16 residues long. The V gene lost 1 base and the J gene lost 4 bases, with 14 bases spanning the gap. CDR1 is SGHTA, CDR2 FQGTGA, per germline. The CDR3 region is CASSLSGPSRYNEQFF. CDR3 nucleotides: TGTGCCAGCAGCTTAAGTGGGCCTTCCCGGTACAATGAGCAGTTCTTC.

The rearrangement joins TRBV28 to TRBJ1-5; D is uncertain. The CDR3 spans 12 residues. Germline V gives CDR1 MDHEN, CDR2 SYDVKM. V was clipped by 8 bases and J by 4 bases, with 9 bases between them. This CDR3 reads CASRPPNQPQHF. CDR3 sequence (DNA): TGTGCCAGCCGGCCCCCAAATCAGCCCCAGCATTTT. The entire variable domain, with the rest obtained from reference TRBV28 and TRBJ1-5, is as follows: DVKVTQSSRYLVKRTGEKVFLECVQDMDHENMFWYRQDPGLGLRLIYFSYDVKMKEKGDIPEGYSVSREKKERFSLILESASTNQTSMYLCASRPPNQPQHFGDGTRLSIL.

This clone was observed a few times. The V call is TRBV7-6, the J call TRBJ1-5; no clear D gene. CDR1 is SGHVS and CDR2 is FNYEAQ in the germline V gene. The V and J ends lost 5 bases and 4 bases respectively, with 18 bases between them. This CDR3 has 16 amino acids. As DNA, the CDR3 is TGTGCCAGCAGCCCCAACCATGGAGGAGATAATCAGCCCCAGCATTTT. This codes for CASSPNHGGDNQPQHF.

A note on this clone: One end of the junction is discordant with germline, which a read error may explain. The V call is TRBV19, the J call TRBJ2-1; D remains ambiguous. The CDR3 extends over 12 amino acids. CDR1 is LNHDA, CDR2 SQIVND, per germline (reference sequence). DNA for the CDR3: TGTGCCAGTAGTATCGGGTCGTCCTTGGTCCTCTTC. It codes for CASSIGSSLVLF.

The chain uses TRBV6-5 and TRBJ2-1; D perhaps matches TRBD2 (6 bases). The germline gives CDR1 MNHEY, CDR2 SVGAGI. Trimming removed 10 bases at V and 7 bases at J, with 20 bases between. The CDR3 is 14 residues long. The CDR3 loop reads CATLLASPPNEQFF. CDR3 coding DNA: TGTGCCACCTTACTAGCTTCTCCTCCTAATGAGCAGTTCTTC.

The chain uses TRBV19 and TRBJ1-5; no firm D call. This CDR3 region has 15 residues. Germline V lookup: CDR1 LNHDA, CDR2 SQIVND (reference sequence). Trimming stripped 4 bases from V and 3 bases from J, with 13 bases between. CDR3 nucleotides: TGTGCCAGTAGTACCCGTTGGGCTCTCAATCAGCCCCAGCATTTT. This codes for CASSTRWALNQPQHF.

V is TRBV19 and J is TRBJ2-1, with 11 bases that match TRBD2. This CDR3 contains 17 residues. V lost 6 bases to trimming and J lost 2 bases; unmatched junction nucleotides: 9. CDR1 is LNHDA, CDR2 SQIVND, per germline (reference sequence). In nucleotides, the CDR3 is TGTGCCAGTAGGGACAGGCAGACTAGCGGGGCCTACAATGAGCAGTTCTTC. It codes for CASRDRQTSGAYNEQFF.

The V gene is TRBV15, the J gene TRBJ2-3; D is unresolved. Trimming stripped 0 bases from V and 2 bases from J, with 9 bases between. The CDR3 extends over 15 amino acids. Looked up from germline, CDR1 is LNHNV and CDR2 is YYDKDF (reference sequence). As DNA, the CDR3 is TGTGCCACCAGCAGAGATGGCAGAGACACAGATACGCAGTATTTT. This encodes CATSRDGRDTDTQYF.

This clone showed up just a few times. The V and J genes are TRBV28 and TRBJ2-7; 7 nucleotides match TRBD1. CDR1 MDHEN and CDR2 SYDVKM come from the germline V gene. V lost 5 bases, J lost 6 bases, and 13 bases stayed unmatched. The CDR3 is made up of 15 amino acids. DNA of the CDR3: TGTGCCAGCAGTCCTATACAGGGGTTGAGGAGCGAGCAGTACTTC. Translation: CASSPIQGLRSEQYF.

The gene calls are TRBV20-1 and TRBJ1-1; D possibly corresponds to TRBD1 (5 bases). Germline CDR1 DFQATT, CDR2 SNEGSKA (reference sequence). This CDR3 spans 11 amino acids. DNA of the CDR3: TGCAGCGCACAGGAGAACACTGAAGCTTTCTTT. Translation: CSAQENTEAFF.

The chain recombines TRBV14 with TRBJ2-1; D is unresolved. Germline CDR1 is SGHDN and CDR2 is FVKESK. This CDR3 has 15 residues. Trimming left V 2 bases short and J 9 bases short, with 17 bases between. CDR3 loop: CASSQFTVFEAEQFF. The CDR3 DNA reads TGTGCCAGCAGCCAATTTACAGTCTTCGAGGCTGAGCAGTTCTTC.

For the CDR3, the DNA is TGTGCCACAGGGATCACCTACAATGAGCAGTTCTTC. Its translation: CATGITYNEQFF. The V and J genes are TRBV27 and TRBJ2-1, with TRBD1 as a possible D gene (5 bases). This CDR3 has 12 residues. The ends were cut back, 10 bases at V and 2 bases at J, with 9 bases in the middle. Germline V lookup: CDR1 MNHEY, CDR2 SMNVEV (reference sequence).

The chain combines TRBV4-3 with TRBJ2-7, with 10 bases that match TRBD2. CDR3 length: 16 amino acids. V lost 0 bases, J lost 0 bases, and 2 bases stayed unmatched. From germline, CDR1 is LGHNA and CDR2 YSLEER. The CDR3 sequence: CASSQDPSGSSYEQYF. In nucleotides, the CDR3 is TGCGCCAGCAGCCAAGACCCTAGCGGGAGCTCCTACGAGCAGTACTTC.

V gene TRBV24-1 combines with J gene TRBJ2-1; TRBD2 matches 14 bases. The CDR3 is made up of 18 amino acids. J gave up 8 bases and V 0 bases, and 8 bases lay outside the gene matches. CDR1 KGHDR and CDR2 SFDVKD come from the germline V gene. This CDR3 reads CATSDLTRTSGRSDEQFF. The CDR3 DNA reads as TGTGCCACCAGTGATTTGACCCGGACTAGCGGGAGGTCCGATGAGCAGTTCTTC.

This clone was picked up a small number of times. The chain couples TRBV6-5 to TRBJ2-1, with 8 bases matching TRBD2. V gave up 7 bases and J gave up 8 bases; unmatched junction bases: 7. Germline V gene data show CDR1 as MNHEY and CDR2 as SVGAGI. The CDR3 is 13 amino acids. DNA for the CDR3: TGTGCCAGCACGTACAGCGGGAGCGATGAGCAGTTCTTC. Encoded protein: CASTYSGSDEQFF.

The chain joins TRBV27 to TRBJ2-3; 7 nucleotides line up with TRBD2. V gave up 6 bases and J gave up 2 bases; unmatched junction bases: 11. Germline V gene data show CDR1 as MNHEY and CDR2 as SMNVEV (reference sequence). This CDR3 contains 16 residues. The CDR3 protein is CASSDPSGATTDTQYF. The CDR3, as DNA: TGTGCCAGCAGCGACCCAAGCGGGGCCACCACAGATACGCAGTATTTT.

The chain combines TRBV5-1 with TRBJ2-7, with TRBD1 identical over 7 bases. Germline CDR1 is SGHRS and CDR2 is YFSETQ. The CDR3 covers 14 residues. V shed 4 bases and J 0 bases; nucleotides not matched to a gene: 4. The CDR3 loop reads CASSVRDSSYEQYF. CDR3 coding DNA: TGCGCCAGCAGCGTCCGGGACAGCTCCTACGAGCAGTACTTC.

The rearrangement joins TRBV7-6 to TRBJ2-3; 15 bases match TRBD2. Germline CDR1 is SGHVS and CDR2 is FNYEAQ. The CDR3 runs 17 residues. Trimming at V came to 5 bases and at J to 5 bases, leaving 8 bases not matched to a gene. The CDR3 loop reads CASSPGLAGGPRDTQYF. In DNA form, the CDR3 reads TGTGCCAGCAGCCCCGGACTAGCGGGAGGGCCAAGAGATACGCAGTATTTT. Supplemented by reference TRBV7-6 and TRBJ2-3, the full variable domain reads GAGVSQSPRYKVTKRGQDVALRCDPISGHVSLYWYRQALGQGPEFLTYFNYEAQQDKSGLPNDRFSAERPEGSISTLTIQRTEQRDSAMYRCASSPGLAGGPRDTQYFGPGTRLTVL.

The chain joins TRBV10-3 to TRBJ2-1; 12 nucleotides match TRBD2. The trim removed 1 base at V and 8 bases at J, leaving 12 bases unmatched. This CDR3 contains 18 residues. CDR1 ENHRY and CDR2 SYGVKD come from the germline V gene. CDR3 bases: TGTGCCATCAGTGAGTGGGAGCCTAGCGGGAGGGCCGGGCATGAGCAGTTCTTC. It encodes CAISEWEPSGRAGHEQFF.

This chain links TRBV11-2 with TRBJ1-2; 8 bases are a match to TRBD1. Trimming cost V 5 bases and J 0 bases; bases outside gene matches: 8. The CDR3 covers 16 residues. The germline V gene has CDR1 SGHAT and CDR2 FQNNGV. CDR3 DNA sequence: TGTGCCAGCAGCCGCGGGGGACAGGCCGCTAACTATGGCTACACCTTC. Its translation is CASSRGGQAANYGYTF.

This clone was observed once. The chain carries TRBV21-1 and TRBJ2-7; TRBD2 is the table's D call and was not checked against the DNA. TRBV21-1 is flagged as a pseudogene. This CDR3 is 16 amino acids long. DNA of the CDR3: TGTGCCAGCAGCAAAGTTGGAGGGTTTATTCCCTACGAGCAGTACTTC. Its protein is CASSKVGGFIPYEQYF.